This T cell receptor beta chain is from a study of blood T cell repertoires in COVID-19. About the study: Sites across the United States, Italy and Spain contributed samples from acute and convalescent COVID-19.

Under the authors' procedure: Estimated nucleated cell counts came from reference gene primer amplification. Assay used: immunoSEQ multiplex PCR; TCRdb lists only in-frame clones, some missing. The V and J calls and clone size are taken from that table; D and trimming were inferred from the DNA. The sample shows over 250,000 clones, 85% to 90% of them seen only once. Assignments of participants to cohorts depended upon their own reported clinical history. Looked up from germline, CDR1 is LGHNT and CDR2 is FRNRAP. Germline trimming cut 6 bases from V and 4 bases from J; bases unmatched to any gene: 6. The CDR3 runs to 15 residues.

The chain recombines TRBV12-5 with TRBJ2-2; 9 nucleotides line up with TRBD2. The TCR originated in a woman in her sixties who had recovered from COVID-19. The sequenced sample was PBMCs or T cells enriched from blood (not recorded which). For the CDR3, the DNA is TGTGCTAGTGGCTCTAGCGGGGTGGGCACCGGGGAGCTGTTTTTT. This codes for CASGSSGVGTGELFF.